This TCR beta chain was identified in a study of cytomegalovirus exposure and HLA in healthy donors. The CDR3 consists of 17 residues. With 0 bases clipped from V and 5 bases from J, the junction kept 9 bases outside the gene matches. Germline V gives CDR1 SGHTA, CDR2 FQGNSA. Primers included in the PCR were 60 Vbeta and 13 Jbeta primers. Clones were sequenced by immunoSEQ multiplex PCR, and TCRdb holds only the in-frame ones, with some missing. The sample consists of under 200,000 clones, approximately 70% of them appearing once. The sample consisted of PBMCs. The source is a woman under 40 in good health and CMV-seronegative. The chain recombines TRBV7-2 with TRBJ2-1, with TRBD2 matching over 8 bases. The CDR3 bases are TGTGCCAGCAGCTTAGCGCGGGCGGGAGGTCTAGACAATGAGCAGTTCTTC. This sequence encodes CASSLARAGGLDNEQFF.